This entry lists 31 T cell receptor beta chains sequenced from one sample in a study of blood T cell repertoires in COVID-19. This table comes from immunoSEQ multiplex PCR, and its TCRdb copy is limited to in-frame clones, with some not included. The data contain approximately 160,000 clones, approximately 85% of them singletons. Sequenced input: peripheral blood. These receptor sequences come from a man aged 55 to 69 who had recovered from COVID-19.

V usage is TRBV7-9 and J usage is TRBJ2-1, with TRBD2 identical over 8 bases. Germline assignment: CDR1 SEHNR and CDR2 FQNEAQ (reference sequence). This CDR3 contains 15 residues. Trimming cost V 3 bases and J 2 bases; bases outside gene matches: 3. The CDR3 is CASSLGRGAYNEQFF. The CDR3 DNA sequence: TGTGCCAGCAGCTTGGGGCGGGGGGCCTACAATGAGCAGTTCTTC. The whole variable domain, remainder taken from reference TRBV7-9 and TRBJ2-1, is DTGVSQNPRHKITKRGQNVTFRCDPISEHNRLYWYRQTLGQGPEFLTYFQNEAQLEKSRLLSDRFSAERPKGSFSTLEIQRTEQGDSAMYLCASSLGRGAYNEQFFGPGTRLTVL.

CDR3 amino acids: CASSQGTGPNYGYTF. The DNA for the CDR3 is TGTGCCAGCAGCCAAGGGACAGGTCCTAACTATGGCTACACCTTC. The rearrangement joins TRBV3-1 (or the pseudogene TRBV3-2) to TRBJ1-2; 7 positions match TRBD1. Germline V gene lookup returns CDR1 LGHDT and CDR2 YNNKEL (reference sequence). The J segment lost 0 bases and the V segment lost 1 base, leaving 2 bases of the junction unmatched. There are 15 residues in the CDR3.

In nucleotides, the CDR3 is TGTGCCAGCAGTTTCGAAGCTTTCGGTCGGGAGCAGTACTTC. Protein: CASSFEAFGREQYF. The V call is TRBV27, the J call TRBJ2-7; no definite D call. Germline CDR1 reads MNHEY; CDR2 reads SMNVEV (reference sequence). The V end lost 3 bases, the J end lost 7 bases, and 16 bases lay between the germline ends. CDR3 size: 14 residues.

The V gene is TRBV12-5, the J gene TRBJ1-1, with D unresolved. Trimming stripped 3 bases from V and 1 base from J, with 9 bases between. CDR1 is LGHNT, CDR2 FRNRAP, per germline. The CDR3 totals 14 residues. This chain's CDR3 is CASGLEGSNTEAFF. In DNA, the CDR3 is TGTGCTAGTGGTTTAGAGGGCTCGAACACTGAAGCTTTCTTT.

The rearrangement uses TRBV7-4 and TRBJ2-7, with D possibly matching TRBD1 (6 bases). V lost 2 bases and J 3 bases, leaving 14 bases between the germline ends. Germline CDR1 reads SGHVT; CDR2 reads SQSDAQ. This CDR3 is built from 15 residues. CDR3 sequence reads: CASSLKTGLVYEQYF. The CDR3 coding sequence is TGTGCCAGCAGCTTAAAGACAGGTTTGGTCTACGAGCAGTACTTC. Based on the CDR3 plus reference TRBV7-4 and TRBJ2-7, the full variable domain is GAGVSQSPRYKVAKRGRDVALRCDSISGHVTLYWYRQTLGQGSEVLTYSQSDAQRDKSGRPSGRFSAERPERSVSTLKIQRTEQGDSAVYLCASSLKTGLVYEQYFGPGTRLTVT.

The chain recombines TRBV9 with TRBJ2-3; D gene unclear. CDR3 length: 14 residues. The V and J ends lost 0 bases and 6 bases respectively, with 11 bases between them. Germline-derived CDR1 and CDR2 are SGDLS and YYNGEE. In nucleotides, the CDR3 is TGTGCCAGCAGCGTAGAAGTTAGCTGGGATACGCAGTATTTT. It encodes CASSVEVSWDTQYF.

The rearrangement joins TRBV19 to TRBJ2-4, with TRBD1 matching over 8 bases. Trimming removed 5 bases from V and 2 bases from J; junction bases left unmatched: 8. Germline V lookup: CDR1 LNHDA, CDR2 SQIVND (reference sequence). This CDR3 is built from 16 residues. In nucleotides, the CDR3 is TGTGCCAGTAGTTCAGGGGGCGCAAACCCCAAAAACATTCAGTACTTC. It yields the protein CASSSGGANPKNIQYF.

The count of this clone is one. CDR3 bases: TGTGCCAGCAGCTTCGGAGAAGGGGGTCAGCCCCAGCATTTT. As protein: CASSFGEGGQPQHF. This chain uses TRBV7-9 with TRBJ1-5; D is possibly TRBD1 (6 bases). Per germline, CDR1 SEHNR and CDR2 FQNEAQ (reference sequence). The CDR3 consists of 14 residues. V was trimmed by 3 bases and J by 6 bases, leaving 12 bases between them.

V is TRBV19 and J is TRBJ2-1; D possibly corresponds to TRBD2 (5 bases). The ends were cut back, 6 bases at V and 9 bases at J, with 9 bases in the middle. Germline CDR1 is LNHDA and CDR2 is SQIVND (reference sequence). CDR3 length: 11 amino acids. CDR3 amino acids: CASRGVSEQFF. The CDR3 nucleotides are TGTGCCAGTAGGGGAGTCAGTGAGCAGTTCTTC.

This chain connects TRBV7-2 to TRBJ1-5; possibly TRBD1 for D (6 bases). Between the trimmed V and J ends, which lost 5 bases and 5 bases, there was a span of 10 bases. Per the germline V gene, CDR1 is SGHTA and CDR2 is FQGNSA. The CDR3 is made up of 13 amino acids. CDR3 sequence reads: CASSPQGDQPQHF. Written as DNA, the CDR3 is TGTGCCAGCAGCCCACAGGGAGATCAGCCCCAGCATTTT.

The chain is built from TRBV6-5 and TRBJ1-1; no firm D call. Germline CDR1 is MNHEY and CDR2 is SVGAGI. The CDR3 extends over 12 amino acids. V shed 0 bases and J shed 8 bases, with 7 bases lying between them. CDR3 in amino acids: CASSYSTGEAFF. CDR3 nucleotides: TGTGCCAGCAGTTACTCGACGGGAGAAGCTTTCTTT.

The CDR3 here is CASGQDSYEQYF. CDR3 DNA: TGTGCCAGCGGGCAGGACAGCTACGAGCAGTACTTC. The V call is TRBV6-5, the J call TRBJ2-7; D perhaps matches TRBD1 (6 bases). CDR3 length: 12 residues. The ends were cut back, 8 bases at V and 3 bases at J, with 11 bases in the middle. Germline CDR1 and CDR2: MNHEY and SVGAGI.

The chain joins TRBV25-1 to TRBJ2-5; weak D call: TRBD2 (5 bases). The V gene's germline CDR1 is MGHDK and CDR2 SYGVNS. This CDR3 is built from 12 residues. With 5 bases removed from V and 4 bases from J, the gap between germline ends came to 8 bases. The CDR3 nucleotides are TGTGCCAGCAGTCTAGAGGGAGAGACCCAGTACTTC. Amino acids: CASSLEGETQYF.

V is TRBV9 and J is TRBJ2-2; weak D call: TRBD1 (6 bases). Trimming pared 1 base from V and 7 bases from J, leaving 11 bases between. The CDR3 spans 14 residues. Germline CDR1 reads SGDLS; CDR2 reads YYNGEE. CDR3 sequence reads: CASSVQGRDGELFF. The CDR3 bases are TGTGCCAGCAGCGTACAGGGGCGAGACGGGGAGCTGTTTTTT.

The gene calls are TRBV2 and TRBJ2-3, with 8 nucleotides matching TRBD2. V shed 6 bases, J shed 1 base, and the junction held 6 bases outside the gene matches. Germline assignment: CDR1 SNHLY and CDR2 FYNNEI. There are 15 residues in the CDR3. CDR3 bases: TGTGCCAGCAGATTTAGCGGGGCCGGCACAGATACGCAGTATTTT. The encoded protein is CASRFSGAGTDTQYF.

This sequence joins TRBV7-6 and TRBJ2-1; TRBD2 aligns across 11 bases. Germline CDR1 reads SGHVS; CDR2 reads FNYEAQ. Unmatched junction bases numbered 4, after V lost 5 bases and J lost 7 bases. The CDR3 is 14 residues long. DNA for the CDR3: TGTGCCAGCAGCCGTAGCGGGGGGGTAAATGAGCAGTTCTTC. Translation: CASSRSGGVNEQFF.

This clone was counted a few times. The chain joins TRBV6-5 to TRBJ2-1; no clear D gene. Trimming left V 0 bases short and J 8 bases short, with 8 bases between. The CDR3 is 13 amino acids. Germline-derived CDR1 and CDR2 are MNHEY and SVGAGI. The CDR3 is CASSYSIRDEQFF. The CDR3 DNA is TGTGCCAGCAGTTACTCGATCCGGGATGAGCAGTTCTTC.

The chain carries TRBV6-1 and TRBJ1-1; D not certain. Trimming cost V 0 bases and J 1 base, with 12 bases left between them. CDR1 is MNHNS, CDR2 SASEGT, per germline. The CDR3 consists of 16 residues. This chain's CDR3 is CASSEAILSRNTEAFF. The CDR3, as DNA: TGTGCCAGCAGTGAAGCGATCCTGTCGAGGAACACTGAAGCTTTCTTT.

Remarks on this clone: In the same sample, other DNA sequences code for this CDR3. The chain is built from TRBV11-2 and TRBJ1-3, with D hard to call. With 3 bases removed from V and 3 bases from J, the gap between germline ends came to 3 bases. Germline V gene data show CDR1 as SGHAT and CDR2 as FQNNGV. The CDR3 is 12 residues long. The DNA for the CDR3 is TGTGCCAGCAGCTTCGGTGGAAACACCATATATTTT. Protein product: CASSFGGNTIYF.

This chain joins TRBV3-1 (or the pseudogene TRBV3-2) and TRBJ1-6; 8 nucleotides match TRBD1. The CDR3 totals 15 residues. Germline lookup yields CDR1 LGHDT and CDR2 YNNKEL (reference sequence). V gave up 0 bases and J gave up 11 bases; unmatched junction bases: 6. CDR3 loop: CASSQDTGGNTPLHF. CDR3 nucleotide sequence: TGTGCCAGCAGCCAAGATACAGGGGGAAACACACCCCTCCACTTT.

The V gene is TRBV7-3, the J gene TRBJ2-1, with 12 bases aligning to TRBD2. The CDR3 length is 18 residues. After removal of 5 bases from V and 5 bases from J, the junction contained 13 bases not matched to a gene. Per the germline V gene, CDR1 is SGHTA and CDR2 is FQGTGA. The CDR3 region is CASSQNAPTSGGNNEQFF. The CDR3 coding sequence is TGTGCCAGCAGCCAAAATGCCCCGACTAGCGGGGGAAACAATGAGCAGTTCTTC. Complete variable domain (other parts from reference TRBV7-3 and TRBJ2-1): GAGVSQTPSNKVTEKGKYVELRCDPISGHTALYWYRQSLGQGPEFLIYFQGTGAADDSGLPNDRFFAVRPEGSVSTLKIQRTERGDSAVYLCASSQNAPTSGGNNEQFFGPGTRLTVL.

This chain links TRBV29-1 with TRBJ1-2; 9 bases line up with TRBD1. After removal of 4 bases from V and 5 bases from J, the junction contained 8 bases not matched to a gene. The CDR3 totals 14 residues. In germline, CDR1 is SQVTM, CDR2 ANQGSEA. The CDR3 sequence is CSVGRTGGGYGYTF. CDR3 sequence (DNA): TGCAGCGTTGGACGAACAGGGGGCGGTTATGGCTACACCTTC.

The chain joins TRBV7-9 to TRBJ2-1; TRBD2 aligns across 11 bases. The V gene's germline CDR1 is SEHNR and CDR2 FQNEAQ (reference sequence). Trimming removed 5 bases from V and 7 bases from J; junction bases left unmatched: 7. The CDR3 sequence is 15 residues long. The CDR3 is CASSPALAGANEQFF. CDR3 DNA sequence: TGTGCCAGCAGCCCCGCACTAGCGGGGGCAAATGAGCAGTTCTTC.

The chain recombines TRBV18 with TRBJ2-1, with a weak D call TRBD2 (6 bases). CDR1 and CDR2 from the germline V gene are KGHSH and LQKENI. The V end lost 8 bases, the J end lost 0 bases, and 20 bases lay between the germline ends. The CDR3 spans 17 residues. This CDR3 reads CASTQRAGGDSYNEQFF. The DNA for the CDR3 is TGTGCCAGCACCCAACGGGCGGGCGGGGACTCCTACAATGAGCAGTTCTTC.

V is TRBV3-1 (or the pseudogene TRBV3-2) and J is TRBJ2-1; TRBD1 agrees at 7 bases. V was pared by 1 base and J by 6 bases, with 3 bases of the junction left unmatched. Germline lookup yields CDR1 LGHDT and CDR2 YNNKEL (reference sequence). This CDR3 has 14 amino acids. DNA of the CDR3: TGTGCCAGCAGCCAAGTCGACAGGGTCAATGAGCAGTTCTTC. Translation gives CASSQVDRVNEQFF.

V is TRBV7-2 and J is TRBJ1-6, with 7 nucleotides matching TRBD1. CDR3 length equals 17 residues. V lost 5 bases to trimming and J lost 7 bases; unmatched junction nucleotides: 14. Germline CDR1 is SGHTA and CDR2 is FQGNSA. The CDR3: CASSPRALQGSNSPLHF. Written as DNA, the CDR3 is TGTGCCAGCAGCCCCCGGGCCTTACAGGGGAGCAATTCACCCCTCCACTTT.

V gene TRBV5-4 combines with J gene TRBJ2-1, with 7 bases identical to TRBD2. Germline V lookup: CDR1 SGHNT, CDR2 YYREEE (reference sequence). This CDR3 is built from 13 residues. J gave up 7 bases and V 0 bases, and 1 base lay outside the gene matches. CDR3 coding DNA: TGTGCCAGCAGCTTGGGGACTAGGAATGAGCAGTTCTTC. Residues: CASSLGTRNEQFF.

This clone came up once. CDR3 sequence reads: CASSLTTSGVHEQFF. CDR3 in DNA: TGCGCCAGCAGCTTGACAACTAGCGGGGTCCATGAGCAGTTCTTC. The chain joins TRBV5-1 to TRBJ2-1; the match to TRBD2 covers 10 bases. Trimming took 1 base from V and 8 from J; bases not matched to a gene: 6. Germline lookup yields CDR1 SGHRS and CDR2 YFSETQ. The CDR3 is 15 residues long.

The J gene is TRBJ2-2, the V gene TRBV19, with D possibly matching TRBD1 (6 bases). The V gene lost 5 bases and the J gene lost 0 bases, with 13 bases spanning the gap. CDR3 length equals 16 residues. The germline CDR1 and CDR2 sequences are LNHDA and SQIVND (reference sequence). The CDR3 region is CASSVPGHTNTGELFF. The CDR3 DNA reads TGTGCCAGTAGTGTGCCGGGACATACGAACACCGGGGAGCTGTTTTTT.

The chain couples TRBV6-5 to TRBJ2-1; no firm D call. Trimming removed 0 bases from V and 9 bases from J, with 12 bases in between. The CDR3 is 14 residues long. The V gene's germline CDR1 is MNHEY and CDR2 SVGAGI. CDR3 DNA: TGTGCCAGCAGTTACTCGAGAACCGAGAGTGAGCAGTTCTTC. Translating it yields CASSYSRTESEQFF.

The chain employs TRBV7-6 and TRBJ1-6; weak D call: TRBD1 (5 bases). Between the trimmed V and J ends, which lost 1 base and 1 base, there was a span of 11 bases. Germline lookup yields CDR1 SGHVS and CDR2 FNYEAQ. The CDR3 consists of 17 residues. The CDR3 loop reads CASSLGVPGSYNSPLHF. For the CDR3, the DNA is TGTGCCAGCAGCTTAGGAGTCCCAGGGTCCTATAATTCACCCCTCCACTTT.